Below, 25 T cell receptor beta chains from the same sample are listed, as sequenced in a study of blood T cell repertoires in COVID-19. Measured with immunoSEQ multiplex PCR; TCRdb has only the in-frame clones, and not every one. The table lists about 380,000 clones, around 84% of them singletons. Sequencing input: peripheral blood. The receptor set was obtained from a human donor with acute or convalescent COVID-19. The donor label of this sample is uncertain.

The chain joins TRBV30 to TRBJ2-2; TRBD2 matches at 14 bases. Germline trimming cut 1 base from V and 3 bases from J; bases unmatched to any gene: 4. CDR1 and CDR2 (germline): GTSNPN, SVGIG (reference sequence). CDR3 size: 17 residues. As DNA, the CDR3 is TGTGCCTGGAGTGGGACTAGCGGGGGGCCCGACACCGGGGAGCTGTTTTTT. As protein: CAWSGTSGGPDTGELFF. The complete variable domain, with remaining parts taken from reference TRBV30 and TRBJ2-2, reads SQTIHQWPATLVQPVGSPLSLECTVEGTSNPNLYWYRQAAGRGLQLLFYSVGIGQISSEVPQNLSASRPQDRQFILSSKKLLLSDSGFYLCAWSGTSGGPDTGELFFGEGSRLTVL.

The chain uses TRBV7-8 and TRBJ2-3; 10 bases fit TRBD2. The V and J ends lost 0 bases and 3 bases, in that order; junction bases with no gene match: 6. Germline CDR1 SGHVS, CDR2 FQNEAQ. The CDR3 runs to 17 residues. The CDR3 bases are TGTGCCAGCAGCTTAGCGCCTAGCGGGGGTCGGACAGATACGCAGTATTTT. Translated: CASSLAPSGGRTDTQYF.

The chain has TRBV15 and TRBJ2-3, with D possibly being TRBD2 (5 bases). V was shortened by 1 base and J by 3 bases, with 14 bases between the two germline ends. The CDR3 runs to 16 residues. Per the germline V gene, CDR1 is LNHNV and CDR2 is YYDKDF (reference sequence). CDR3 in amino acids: CATSRGRGSGTDTQYF. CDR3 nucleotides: TGTGCCACCAGCAGAGGACGTGGGAGTGGTACAGATACGCAGTATTTT.

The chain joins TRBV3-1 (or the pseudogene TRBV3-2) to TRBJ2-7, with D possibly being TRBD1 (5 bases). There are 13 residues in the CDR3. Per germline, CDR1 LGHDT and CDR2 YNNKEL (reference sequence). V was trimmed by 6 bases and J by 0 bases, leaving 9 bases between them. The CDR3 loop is CASRQGPSYEQYF. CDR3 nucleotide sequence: TGTGCCAGCAGGCAGGGCCCCTCCTACGAGCAGTACTTC.

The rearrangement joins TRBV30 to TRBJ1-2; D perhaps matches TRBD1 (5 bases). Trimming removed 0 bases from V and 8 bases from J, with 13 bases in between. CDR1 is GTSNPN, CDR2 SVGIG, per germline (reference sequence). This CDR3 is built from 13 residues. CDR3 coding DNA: TGTGCCTGGAGTGTACGGGGGTATTCGGGCTACACCTTC. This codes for CAWSVRGYSGYTF.

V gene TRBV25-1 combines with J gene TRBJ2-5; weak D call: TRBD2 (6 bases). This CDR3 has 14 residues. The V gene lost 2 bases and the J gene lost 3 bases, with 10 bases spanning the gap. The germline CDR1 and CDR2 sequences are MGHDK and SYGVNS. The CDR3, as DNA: TGTGCCAGCAGTGAAGGGGGGAGAAAAGAGACCCAGTACTTC. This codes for CASSEGGRKETQYF.

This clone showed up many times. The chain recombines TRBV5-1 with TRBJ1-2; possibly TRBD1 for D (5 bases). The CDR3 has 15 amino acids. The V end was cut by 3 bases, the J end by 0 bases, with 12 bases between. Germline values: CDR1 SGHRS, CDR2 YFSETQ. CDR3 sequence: CASSSDRDANYGYTF. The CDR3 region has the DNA TGCGCCAGCAGCTCTGACAGAGATGCTAACTATGGCTACACCTTC.

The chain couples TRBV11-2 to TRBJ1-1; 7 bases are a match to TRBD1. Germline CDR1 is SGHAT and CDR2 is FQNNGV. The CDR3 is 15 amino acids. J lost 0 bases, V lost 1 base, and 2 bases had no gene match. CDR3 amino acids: CASSLAGQLNTEAFF. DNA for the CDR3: TGTGCCAGCAGCTTAGCGGGACAGTTGAACACTGAAGCTTTCTTT.

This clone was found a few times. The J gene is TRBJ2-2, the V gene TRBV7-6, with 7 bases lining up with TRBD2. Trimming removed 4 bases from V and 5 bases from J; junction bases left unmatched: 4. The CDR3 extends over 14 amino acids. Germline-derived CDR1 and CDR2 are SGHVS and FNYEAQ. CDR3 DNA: TGTGCCAGCAGCTCCCCCGGGAGGACCGGGGAGCTGTTTTTT. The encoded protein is CASSSPGRTGELFF.

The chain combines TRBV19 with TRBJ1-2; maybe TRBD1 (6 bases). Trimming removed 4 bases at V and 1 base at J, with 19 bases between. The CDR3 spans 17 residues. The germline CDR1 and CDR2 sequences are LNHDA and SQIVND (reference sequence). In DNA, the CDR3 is TGTGCCAGTAGTACGCCGCGGACAGCCCGTCTTAACTATGGCTACACCTTC. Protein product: CASSTPRTARLNYGYTF.

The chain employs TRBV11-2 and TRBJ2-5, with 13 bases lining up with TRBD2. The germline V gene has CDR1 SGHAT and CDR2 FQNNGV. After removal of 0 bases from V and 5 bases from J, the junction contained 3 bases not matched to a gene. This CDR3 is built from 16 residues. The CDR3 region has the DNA TGTGCCAGCAGCTTAGATCCGGGACTAGCGGGGGAGACCCAGTACTTC. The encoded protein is CASSLDPGLAGETQYF.

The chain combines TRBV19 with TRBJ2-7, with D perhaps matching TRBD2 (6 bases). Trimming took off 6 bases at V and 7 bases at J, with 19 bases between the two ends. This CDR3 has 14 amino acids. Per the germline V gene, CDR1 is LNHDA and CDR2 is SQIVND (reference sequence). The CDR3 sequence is CASRPTGVVGEQYF. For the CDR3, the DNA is TGTGCCAGTAGACCTACGGGAGTGGTGGGAGAGCAGTACTTC.

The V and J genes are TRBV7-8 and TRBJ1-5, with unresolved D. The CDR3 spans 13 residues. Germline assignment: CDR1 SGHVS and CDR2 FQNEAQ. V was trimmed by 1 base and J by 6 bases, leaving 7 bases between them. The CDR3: CASSLDPSQPQHF. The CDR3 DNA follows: TGTGCCAGCAGCTTAGATCCTAGTCAGCCCCAGCATTTT.

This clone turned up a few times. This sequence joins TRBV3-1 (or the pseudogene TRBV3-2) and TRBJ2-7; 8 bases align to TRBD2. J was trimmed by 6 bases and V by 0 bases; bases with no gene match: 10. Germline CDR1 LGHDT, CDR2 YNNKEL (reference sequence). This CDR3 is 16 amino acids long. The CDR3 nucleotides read TGTGCCAGCAGCCAAGACGGGAGGGCCCCAACCCCCGAGCAGTACTTC. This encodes CASSQDGRAPTPEQYF.

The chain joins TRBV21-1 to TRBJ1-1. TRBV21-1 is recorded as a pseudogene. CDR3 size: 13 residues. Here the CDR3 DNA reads TGTGCCGGAGGGGGGGGTCCGCACACTGAAGCTTTCTTT. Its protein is CAGGGGPHTEAFF.

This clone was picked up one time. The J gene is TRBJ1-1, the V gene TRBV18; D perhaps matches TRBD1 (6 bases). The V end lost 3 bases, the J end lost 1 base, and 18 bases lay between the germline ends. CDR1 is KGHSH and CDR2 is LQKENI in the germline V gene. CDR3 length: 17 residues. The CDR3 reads CASSPNLSGHPNTEAFF. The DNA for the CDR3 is TGTGCCAGCTCACCTAATCTCTCGGGACACCCGAACACTGAAGCTTTCTTT.

The CDR3 loop reads CASSLAAGGVGLQETQYF. In nucleotides, the CDR3 is TGTGCCAGCAGCTTAGCGGCAGGGGGAGTGGGACTGCAAGAGACCCAGTACTTC. The chain is built from TRBV11-2 and TRBJ2-5, with a tentative D call TRBD1 (7 bases). The CDR3 totals 18 residues. Germline V CDR1 and CDR2: SGHAT, FQNNGV. Trimming took off 1 base at V and 2 bases at J, with 20 bases between the two ends.

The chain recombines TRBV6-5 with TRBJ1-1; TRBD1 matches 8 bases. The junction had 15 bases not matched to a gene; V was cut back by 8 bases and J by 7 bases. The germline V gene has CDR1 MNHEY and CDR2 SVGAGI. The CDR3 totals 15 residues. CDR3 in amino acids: CASETSGTGEGEAFF. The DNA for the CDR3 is TGTGCCAGCGAGACATCCGGGACAGGTGAGGGTGAAGCTTTCTTT.

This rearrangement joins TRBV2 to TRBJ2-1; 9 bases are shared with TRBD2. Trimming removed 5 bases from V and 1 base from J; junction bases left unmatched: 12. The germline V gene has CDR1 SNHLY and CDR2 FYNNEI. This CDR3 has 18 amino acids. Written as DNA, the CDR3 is TGTGCCAGCAGTCCGCGGGGGGGAACTAGGAGGTCCTACAATGAGCAGTTCTTC. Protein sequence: CASSPRGGTRRSYNEQFF.

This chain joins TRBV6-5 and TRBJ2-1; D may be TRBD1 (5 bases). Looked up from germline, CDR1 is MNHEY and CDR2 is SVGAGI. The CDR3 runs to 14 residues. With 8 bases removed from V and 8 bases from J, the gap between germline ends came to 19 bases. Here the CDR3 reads CASRRRQGVDEQFF. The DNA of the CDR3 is TGTGCCAGCCGTCGGCGCCAAGGGGTCGATGAGCAGTTCTTC.

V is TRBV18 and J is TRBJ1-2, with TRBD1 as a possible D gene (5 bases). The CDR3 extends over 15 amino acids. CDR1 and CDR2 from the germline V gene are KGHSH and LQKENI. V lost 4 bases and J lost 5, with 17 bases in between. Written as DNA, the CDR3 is TGTGCCAGCTCACTTGGGACTCGCCCCCTTTATGGCTACACCTTC. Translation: CASSLGTRPLYGYTF.

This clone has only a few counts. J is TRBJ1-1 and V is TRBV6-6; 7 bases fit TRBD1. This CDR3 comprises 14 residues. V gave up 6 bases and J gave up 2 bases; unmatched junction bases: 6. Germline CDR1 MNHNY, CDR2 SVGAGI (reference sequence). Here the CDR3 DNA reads TGTGCCAGCAGGGATACAGGGGATAACACTGAAGCTTTCTTT. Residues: CASRDTGDNTEAFF.

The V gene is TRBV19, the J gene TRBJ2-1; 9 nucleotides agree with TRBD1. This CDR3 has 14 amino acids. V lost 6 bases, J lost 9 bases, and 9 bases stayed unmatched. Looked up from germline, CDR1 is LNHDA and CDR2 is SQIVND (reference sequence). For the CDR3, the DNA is TGTGCCAGTAGCCCCGGGACAGGGTCGGCTGAGCAGTTCTTC. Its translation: CASSPGTGSAEQFF. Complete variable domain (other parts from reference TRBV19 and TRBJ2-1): DGGITQSPKYLFRKEGQNVTLSCEQNLNHDAMYWYRQDPGQGLRLIYYSQIVNDFQKGDIAEGYSVSREKKESFPLTVTSAQKNPTAFYLCASSPGTGSAEQFFGPGTRLTVL.

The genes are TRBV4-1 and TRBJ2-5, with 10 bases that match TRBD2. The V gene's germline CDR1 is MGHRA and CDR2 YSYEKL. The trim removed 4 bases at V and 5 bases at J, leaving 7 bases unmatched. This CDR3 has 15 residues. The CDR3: CASSPRTSGGETQYF. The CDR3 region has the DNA TGCGCCAGCAGCCCACGGACTAGCGGCGGGGAGACCCAGTACTTC.

CDR3 nucleotide sequence: TGTGCCAGCAGCTTTGGGGGGAGCGCCAACTATGGCTACACCTTC. This encodes CASSFGGSANYGYTF. V usage is TRBV7-8 and J usage is TRBJ1-2, with D possibly being TRBD1 (5 bases). The ends were cut back, 3 bases at V and 2 bases at J, with 13 bases in the middle. Germline loops: CDR1 SGHVS, CDR2 FQNEAQ. The CDR3 has 15 amino acids.